Presented here are 25 T cell receptor beta chains from one specimen sequenced in a study of vaccination and CD4 T cells after COVID-19. Using its own MiXCR run on the PCR reads, TCRdb lists one record per CDR3 protein. The sample holds 12,000 to 15,000 distinct CDR3 sequences, less than 70% seen once. The sequenced sample was CD4+ T cells from blood, obtained after SARS-CoV-2 vaccination. The receptors come from a human donor who had recovered from COVID-19.

CDR3 protein: CSASSAVYQETQYF. CDR3 in DNA: TGCAGTGCTAGCTCCGCGGTGTACCAAGAGACCCAGTACTTC. The V and J genes are TRBV20-1 and TRBJ2-5; no clear D gene. Germline V gene sequence: CDR1 DFQATT, CDR2 SNEGSKA (reference sequence). V shed 3 bases and J shed 0 bases, with 11 bases lying between them. This CDR3 comprises 14 residues.

This clonotype was counted only a few times. The rearrangement links TRBV6-1 to TRBJ1-2; D possibly corresponds to TRBD1 (5 bases). Germline loops: CDR1 MNHNS, CDR2 SASEGT. This CDR3 has 14 amino acids. The ends were cut back, 1 base at V and 4 bases at J, with 10 bases in the middle. This chain's CDR3 is CASSEGLGTYGYTF. The CDR3 nucleotides are TGTGCCAGCAGTGAAGGATTGGGGACCTATGGCTACACCTTC.

This clonotype has just a few counts. This chain joins TRBV2 and TRBJ2-5; D unresolved. This CDR3 has 14 amino acids. Trimming removed 2 bases from V and 1 base from J, with 8 bases in between. Germline V CDR1 and CDR2: SNHLY, FYNNEI. CDR3 sequence (DNA): TGTGCCAGCAGTGAAAGCCGGAGCCAAGAGACCCAGTACTTC. Protein: CASSESRSQETQYF.

This rearrangement joins TRBV6-2 or TRBV6-3 to TRBJ1-2; D not resolved. CDR1 and CDR2 from the germline V gene are MNHEY and SVGEGT. CDR3 size: 14 residues. Trimming cost V 0 bases and J 2 bases, with 7 bases left between them. The CDR3 sequence: CASSYSGGNYGYTF. The CDR3 region has the DNA TGTGCCAGCAGTTACTCAGGAGGGAACTATGGCTACACCTTC.

The chain couples TRBV2 to TRBJ2-6, with a tentative D call TRBD1 (5 bases). This CDR3 has 15 amino acids. Germline lookup yields CDR1 SNHLY and CDR2 FYNNEI. Trimming left V 4 bases short and J 1 base short, with 8 bases between. CDR3 DNA: TGTGCCAGCAGTGTTACAGGATCTGGGGCCAACGTCCTGACTTTC. Amino acids: CASSVTGSGANVLTF.

The J gene is TRBJ2-5, the V gene TRBV9; D is unresolved. V was pared by 2 bases and J by 4 bases, with 9 bases between. The CDR3 contains 13 residues. CDR1 and CDR2 (germline): SGDLS, YYNGEE. The CDR3 nucleotides are TGTGCCAGCAGCGTCCGGCCCCGAGAGACCCAGTACTTC. Its protein product is CASSVRPRETQYF. The entire variable domain, with the rest obtained from reference TRBV9 and TRBJ2-5, is as follows: DSGVTQTPKHLITATGQRVTLRCSPRSGDLSVYWYQQSLDQGLQFLIQYYNGEERAKGNILERFSAQQFPDLHSELNLSSLELGDSALYFCASSVRPRETQYFGPGTRLLVL.

The V gene is TRBV6-2 or TRBV6-3, the J gene TRBJ2-5; 13 bases match TRBD2. CDR1 and CDR2 from the germline V gene are MNHEY and SVGEGT. This CDR3 comprises 16 residues. V gave up 1 base and J gave up 1 base; unmatched junction bases: 0. CDR3 bases: TGTGCCAGCAGTTACTGGACTAGCGGGAGCCAAGAGACCCAGTACTTC. This gives the protein CASSYWTSGSQETQYF.

The chain links TRBV28 to TRBJ1-2; D gene ambiguous. Germline V gene data show CDR1 as MDHEN and CDR2 as SYDVKM. The CDR3 spans 14 residues. Trimming took 6 bases from V and 2 from J, leaving 13 bases between them. CDR3 sequence (DNA): TGTGCCAGCAGGGGTTGGATGATGAACTATGGCTACACCTTC. Its translation: CASRGWMMNYGYTF.

The rearrangement uses TRBV15 and TRBJ2-3; 8 positions agree with TRBD1. CDR3 length equals 15 residues. J was trimmed by 10 bases and V by 8 bases; bases with no gene match: 17. In germline, CDR1 is LNHNV, CDR2 YYDKDF (reference sequence). The CDR3 loop reads CATSSRTGLRGAQYF. CDR3 sequence (DNA): TGTGCCACCTCCTCCAGGACAGGGTTGAGGGGTGCGCAGTATTTT.

V and J are TRBV19 and TRBJ1-6, with 8 bases lining up with TRBD1. CDR1 and CDR2 (germline): LNHDA, SQIVND (reference sequence). Germline trimming cut 2 bases from V and 10 bases from J; bases unmatched to any gene: 4. This CDR3 contains 14 residues. CDR3 sequence reads: CASSIQGARSPLHF. The CDR3 DNA follows: TGTGCCAGTAGTATACAGGGGGCTCGATCACCCCTCCACTTT. The variable domain in full, with the rest retrieved from reference TRBV19 and TRBJ1-6, is DGGITQSPKYLFRKEGQNVTLSCEQNLNHDAMYWYRQDPGQGLRLIYYSQIVNDFQKGDIAEGYSVSREKKESFPLTVTSAQKNPTAFYLCASSIQGARSPLHFGNGTRLTVT.

The chain uses TRBV7-7 and TRBJ2-5, with no clear D. Trimming removed 2 bases at V and 2 bases at J, with 6 bases between. The germline gives CDR1 SSHAT, CDR2 FNYEAQ (reference sequence). CDR3 length equals 13 residues. The CDR3 protein is CASSLKGQETQYF. The CDR3 DNA reads TGTGCCAGCAGCTTAAAGGGACAAGAGACCCAGTACTTC. Using reference TRBV7-7 and TRBJ2-5 for the parts outside the CDR3, the full variable domain is GAGVSQSPRYKVTKRGQDVTLRCDPISSHATLYWYQQALGQGPEFLTYFNYEAQPDKSGLPSDRFSAERPEGSISTLTIQRTEQRDSAMYRCASSLKGQETQYFGPGTRLLVL.

The chain carries TRBV24-1 and TRBJ2-1; the match to TRBD2 covers 11 bases. CDR1 and CDR2 (germline): KGHDR, SFDVKD. Trimming removed 3 bases from V and 4 bases from J; junction bases left unmatched: 1. CDR3 length: 15 amino acids. The CDR3 reads CATSDGLAGYNEQFF. In DNA, the CDR3 is TGTGCCACCAGTGATGGACTAGCGGGTTACAATGAGCAGTTCTTC.

This clonotype has only one observation. The chain has TRBV28 and TRBJ2-2; D gene unclear. The CDR3 covers 11 residues. V was shortened by 4 bases and J by 8 bases, with 5 bases between the two germline ends. Germline V gene lookup returns CDR1 MDHEN and CDR2 SYDVKM. Here the CDR3 DNA reads TGTGCCAGCAGTTGGATGGGGGAGCTGTTTTTT. Translated, it gives CASSWMGELFF.

The chain joins TRBV2 to TRBJ2-2; D is perhaps TRBD1 or TRBD2 (5 bases each). V lost 7 bases and J lost 7, with 13 bases in between. CDR3 size: 13 residues. Germline loops: CDR1 SNHLY, CDR2 FYNNEI. CDR3 loop: CASNLGAGGELFF. Here the CDR3 DNA reads TGTGCCAGCAACCTTGGGGCGGGCGGGGAGCTGTTTTTT.

The chain is built from TRBV20-1 and TRBJ2-2; D unclear. V lost 4 bases and J 6 bases, leaving 12 bases between the germline ends. The CDR3 has 13 residues. Germline loops: CDR1 DFQATT, CDR2 SNEGSKA (reference sequence). The CDR3 region has the DNA TGCAGTGCTACCCGAACCCCGGCCGGGGAGCTGTTTTTT. This gives the protein CSATRTPAGELFF.

The chain joins TRBV24-1 to TRBJ2-1, with D unclear. CDR3 length: 14 residues. Between the trimmed V and J ends, which lost 4 bases and 7 bases, there was a span of 13 bases. CDR1 is KGHDR, CDR2 SFDVKD, per germline. The CDR3 loop reads CATSDQTSGNEQFF. CDR3 sequence (DNA): TGTGCCACCAGTGACCAGACAAGTGGAAATGAGCAGTTCTTC.

The chain joins TRBV27 to TRBJ1-6; D is undetermined. V gave up 4 bases and J gave up 1 base, with 14 bases separating them. The CDR3 loop spans 17 amino acids. Germline assignment: CDR1 MNHEY and CDR2 SMNVEV (reference sequence). CDR3 nucleotide sequence: TGTGCCAGCAGTTCAAGGGTGTCTGGATCCTATAATTCACCCCTCCACTTT. This translates into CASSSRVSGSYNSPLHF.

The chain links TRBV2 to TRBJ2-3; 11 positions match TRBD2. The V and J ends lost 6 bases and 5 bases, in that order; junction bases with no gene match: 7. CDR3 size: 15 residues. The germline V gene encodes CDR1 SNHLY and CDR2 FYNNEI. The CDR3 DNA follows: TGTGCCAGCAGACTAGCGGGAGCTACCCGAGATACGCAGTATTTT. Protein: CASRLAGATRDTQYF.

The chain has TRBV6-1 and TRBJ1-4, with D perhaps matching TRBD1 (6 bases). The V and J ends lost 5 bases and 6 bases respectively, with 16 bases between them. The CDR3 runs to 15 residues. The germline CDR1 and CDR2 sequences are MNHNS and SASEGT. In DNA, the CDR3 is TGTGCCAGCAGTAATAACGCGGCAGGGGATGAAAAACTGTTTTTT. Amino acids: CASSNNAAGDEKLFF.

J is TRBJ2-7 and V is TRBV6-1; a possible D gene is TRBD2 (6 bases). This CDR3 spans 14 amino acids. Germline CDR1 reads MNHNS; CDR2 reads SASEGT. Trimming removed 5 bases at V and 1 base at J, with 12 bases between. The CDR3 sequence is CASSTAGSSYEQYF. DNA of the CDR3: TGTGCCAGCAGTACAGCCGGGAGTTCCTACGAGCAGTACTTC.

The rearrangement links TRBV12-3 or TRBV12-4 to TRBJ2-1; 10 nucleotides match TRBD2. The CDR3 sequence is 16 residues long. V trimming: 3 bases; J trimming: 4 bases; junction bases outside the gene matches: 6. This CDR3 is CASSFKAGGIYNEQFF. The CDR3 DNA sequence: TGTGCCAGCAGTTTTAAAGCGGGAGGGATTTACAATGAGCAGTTCTTC.

The chain links TRBV19 to TRBJ2-5; either TRBD1 or TRBD2 may fit D (5 bases each). V shed 4 bases and J shed 4 bases, with 16 bases lying between them. From germline, CDR1 is LNHDA and CDR2 SQIVND (reference sequence). The CDR3 runs to 15 residues. DNA of the CDR3: TGTGCCAGTAGTAATGGGGGAGCCCCCGCAGAGACCCAGTACTTC. Protein product: CASSNGGAPAETQYF.

The chain uses TRBV20-1 and TRBJ1-6; D gene uncertain. The CDR3 has 12 amino acids. V was trimmed by 0 bases and J by 10 bases, leaving 7 bases between them. Germline-derived CDR1 and CDR2 are DFQATT and SNEGSKA (reference sequence). The CDR3 here is CSARDADSPLHF. In DNA form, the CDR3 reads TGCAGTGCTAGAGATGCGGACTCACCCCTCCACTTT.

This sequence joins TRBV15 and TRBJ2-5, with TRBD2 matching over 10 bases. Germline loops: CDR1 LNHNV, CDR2 YYDKDF (reference sequence). The CDR3 contains 17 residues. The trim removed 0 bases at V and 5 bases at J, leaving 9 bases unmatched. The CDR3 protein is CATSRDLLAGEAETQYF. The CDR3 region has the DNA TGTGCCACCAGCAGAGATTTGCTAGCGGGAGAGGCGGAGACCCAGTACTTC.

The chain has TRBV20-1 and TRBJ2-3, with TRBD1 matching over 8 bases. The CDR3 spans 13 residues. The germline V gene has CDR1 DFQATT and CDR2 SNEGSKA (reference sequence). The V gene end was trimmed by 6 bases and the J gene end by 4 bases; junction bases not matched to a gene: 6. The CDR3 sequence is CSADRGGPDTQYF. The CDR3 DNA reads as TGCAGTGCCGACAGGGGAGGACCAGATACGCAGTATTTT.